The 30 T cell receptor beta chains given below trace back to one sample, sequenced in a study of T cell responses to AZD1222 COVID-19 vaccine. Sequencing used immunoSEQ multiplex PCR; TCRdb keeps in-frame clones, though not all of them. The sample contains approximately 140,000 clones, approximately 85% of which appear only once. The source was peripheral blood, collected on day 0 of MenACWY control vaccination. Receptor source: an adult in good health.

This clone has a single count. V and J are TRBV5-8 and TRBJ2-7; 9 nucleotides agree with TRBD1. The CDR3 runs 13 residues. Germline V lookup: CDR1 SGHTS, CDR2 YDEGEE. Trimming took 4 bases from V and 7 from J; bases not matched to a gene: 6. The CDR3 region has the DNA TGTGCCAGCAGCCGGACAGGGGCGAGGGAGCAGTACTTC. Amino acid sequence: CASSRTGAREQYF.

The CDR3 reads CASSYSATDQETQYF. The DNA for the CDR3 is TGTGCCAGCAGTTATTCGGCCACAGACCAAGAGACCCAGTACTTC. The V and J genes are TRBV6-6 and TRBJ2-5; D gene unclear. Germline-derived CDR1 and CDR2 are MNHNY and SVGAGI (reference sequence). The V end lost 3 bases, the J end lost 0 bases, and 11 bases lay between the germline ends. This CDR3 is 15 amino acids long.

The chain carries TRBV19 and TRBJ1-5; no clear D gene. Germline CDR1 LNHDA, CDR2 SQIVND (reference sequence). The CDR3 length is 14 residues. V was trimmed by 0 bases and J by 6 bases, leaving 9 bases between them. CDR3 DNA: TGTGCCAGTAGTATAGAGGAAGGTGCTCAGCCCCAGCATTTT. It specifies CASSIEEGAQPQHF.

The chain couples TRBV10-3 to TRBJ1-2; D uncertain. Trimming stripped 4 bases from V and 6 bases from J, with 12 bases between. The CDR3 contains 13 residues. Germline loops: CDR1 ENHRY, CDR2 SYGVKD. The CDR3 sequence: CAISVPPTDGYTF. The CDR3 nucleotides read TGTGCCATCAGTGTGCCCCCGACTGATGGCTACACCTTC.

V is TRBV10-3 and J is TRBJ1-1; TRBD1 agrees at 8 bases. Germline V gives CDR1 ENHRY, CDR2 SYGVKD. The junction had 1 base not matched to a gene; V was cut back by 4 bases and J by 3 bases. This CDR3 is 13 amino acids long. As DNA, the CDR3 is TGTGCCATCAGTGGGACAGGGTACACTGAAGCTTTCTTT. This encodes CAISGTGYTEAFF.

The DNA for the CDR3 is TGTGCCAGCAGCCCCACGCGAGATACGCAGTATTTT. Residues: CASSPTRDTQYF. The chain recombines TRBV14 with TRBJ2-3, with D unclear. V was cut by 4 bases and J by 5 bases, with 7 bases left in between. The CDR3 covers 12 residues. CDR1 is SGHDN, CDR2 FVKESK, per germline.

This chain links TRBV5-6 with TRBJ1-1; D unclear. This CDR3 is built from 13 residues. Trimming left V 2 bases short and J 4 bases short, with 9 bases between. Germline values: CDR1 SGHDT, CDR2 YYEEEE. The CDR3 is CASSFWSGTEAFF. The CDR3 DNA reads TGTGCCAGCAGCTTTTGGTCAGGCACTGAAGCTTTCTTT.

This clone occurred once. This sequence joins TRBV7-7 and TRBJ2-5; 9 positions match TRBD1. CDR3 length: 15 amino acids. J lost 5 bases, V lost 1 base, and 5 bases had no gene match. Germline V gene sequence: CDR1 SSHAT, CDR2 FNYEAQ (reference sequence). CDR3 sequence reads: CASSLVQGTGETQYF. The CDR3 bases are TGTGCCAGCAGCTTAGTTCAGGGGACAGGGGAGACCCAGTACTTC.

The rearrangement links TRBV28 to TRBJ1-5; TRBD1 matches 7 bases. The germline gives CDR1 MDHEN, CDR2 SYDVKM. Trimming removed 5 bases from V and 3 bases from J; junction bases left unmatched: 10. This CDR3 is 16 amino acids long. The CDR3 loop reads CASSPSTGMNNQPQHF. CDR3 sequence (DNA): TGTGCCAGCAGTCCTTCGACAGGGATGAACAATCAGCCCCAGCATTTT.

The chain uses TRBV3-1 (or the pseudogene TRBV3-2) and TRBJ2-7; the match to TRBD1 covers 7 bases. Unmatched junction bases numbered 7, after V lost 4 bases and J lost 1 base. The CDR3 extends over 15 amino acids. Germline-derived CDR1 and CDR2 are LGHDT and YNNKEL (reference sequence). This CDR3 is CASSPTRTGSYEQYF. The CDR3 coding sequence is TGTGCCAGCAGCCCTACTCGGACAGGTTCCTACGAGCAGTACTTC.

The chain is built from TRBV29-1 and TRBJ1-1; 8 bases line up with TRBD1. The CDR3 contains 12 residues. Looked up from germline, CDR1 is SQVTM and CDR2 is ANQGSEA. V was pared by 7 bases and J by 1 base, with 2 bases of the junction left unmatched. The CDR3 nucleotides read TGCAGCGGCGGACAGGGGAACACTGAAGCTTTCTTT. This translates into CSGGQGNTEAFF.

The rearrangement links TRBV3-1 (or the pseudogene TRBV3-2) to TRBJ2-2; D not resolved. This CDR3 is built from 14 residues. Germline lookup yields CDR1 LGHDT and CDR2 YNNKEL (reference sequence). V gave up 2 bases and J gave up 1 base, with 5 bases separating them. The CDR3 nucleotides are TGTGCCAGCAGCCAACTCTTGAACACCGGGGAGCTGTTTTTT. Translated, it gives CASSQLLNTGELFF.

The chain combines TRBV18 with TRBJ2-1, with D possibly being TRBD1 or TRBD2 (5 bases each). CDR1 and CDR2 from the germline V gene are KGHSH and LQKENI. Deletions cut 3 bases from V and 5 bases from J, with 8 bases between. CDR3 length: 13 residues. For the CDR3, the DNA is TGTGCCAGCTCACCCTGGGGGAACAATGAGCAGTTCTTC. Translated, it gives CASSPWGNNEQFF.

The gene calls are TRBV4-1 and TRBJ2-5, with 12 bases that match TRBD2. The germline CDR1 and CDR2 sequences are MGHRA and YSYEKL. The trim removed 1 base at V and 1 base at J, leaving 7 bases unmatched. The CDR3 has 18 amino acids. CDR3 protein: CASSQAAGTSGPQETQYF. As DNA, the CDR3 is TGCGCCAGCAGCCAAGCCGCCGGGACTAGCGGGCCCCAAGAGACCCAGTACTTC.

In DNA, the CDR3 is TGCGCCAGCAGCGCACCCGACAGGGGTATGAACACTGAAGCTTTCTTT. It translates to CASSAPDRGMNTEAFF. The V gene is TRBV5-1, the J gene TRBJ1-1, with 8 bases identical to TRBD1. The CDR3 consists of 16 residues. The junction had 8 bases not matched to a gene; V was cut back by 4 bases and J by 0 bases. Germline values: CDR1 SGHRS, CDR2 YFSETQ.

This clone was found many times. CDR3 sequence reads: CATSSTVPVVKHRGILQNQPQHF. The CDR3 DNA is TGTGCCACCAGTTCCACAGTGCCAGTCGTAAAACACAGGGGGATCCTTCAGAATCAGCCCCAGCATTTT. The V and J genes are TRBV24-1 and TRBJ1-5, with TRBD1 matching over 8 bases. The V and J ends lost 6 bases and 4 bases, in that order; junction bases with no gene match: 31. This CDR3 has 23 residues. Germline V gives CDR1 KGHDR, CDR2 SFDVKD.

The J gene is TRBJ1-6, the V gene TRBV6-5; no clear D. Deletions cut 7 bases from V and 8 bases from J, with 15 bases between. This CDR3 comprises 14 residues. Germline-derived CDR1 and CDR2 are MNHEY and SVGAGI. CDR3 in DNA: TGTGCCAGCACCCGGACCCGGGCGGATTCACCCCTCCACTTT. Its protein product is CASTRTRADSPLHF.

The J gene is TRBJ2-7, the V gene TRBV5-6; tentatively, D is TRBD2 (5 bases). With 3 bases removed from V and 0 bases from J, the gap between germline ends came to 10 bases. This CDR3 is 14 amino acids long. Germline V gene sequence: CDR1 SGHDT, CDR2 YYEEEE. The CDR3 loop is CASSWGVRSYEQYF. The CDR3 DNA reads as TGTGCCAGCAGCTGGGGAGTGCGCTCCTACGAGCAGTACTTC.

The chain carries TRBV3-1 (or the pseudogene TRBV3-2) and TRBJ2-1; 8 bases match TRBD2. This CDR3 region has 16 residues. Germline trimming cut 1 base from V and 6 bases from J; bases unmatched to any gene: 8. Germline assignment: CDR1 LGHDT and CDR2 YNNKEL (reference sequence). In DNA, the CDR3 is TGTGCCAGCAGCCAAGGAGTAGCGGGGAGGGCCAATGAGCAGTTCTTC. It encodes CASSQGVAGRANEQFF.

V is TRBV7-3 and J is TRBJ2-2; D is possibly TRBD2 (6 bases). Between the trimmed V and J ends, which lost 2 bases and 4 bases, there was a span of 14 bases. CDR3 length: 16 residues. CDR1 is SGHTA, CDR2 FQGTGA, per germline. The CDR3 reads CASSLVGGDSTGELFF. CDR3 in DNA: TGTGCCAGCAGCTTAGTCGGCGGGGATTCCACCGGGGAGCTGTTTTTT.

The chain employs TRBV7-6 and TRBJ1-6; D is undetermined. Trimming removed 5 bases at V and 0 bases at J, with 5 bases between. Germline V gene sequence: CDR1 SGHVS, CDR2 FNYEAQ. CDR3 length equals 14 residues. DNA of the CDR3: TGTGCCAGCAGCGAGATCTCCTATAATTCACCCCTCCACTTT. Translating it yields CASSEISYNSPLHF.

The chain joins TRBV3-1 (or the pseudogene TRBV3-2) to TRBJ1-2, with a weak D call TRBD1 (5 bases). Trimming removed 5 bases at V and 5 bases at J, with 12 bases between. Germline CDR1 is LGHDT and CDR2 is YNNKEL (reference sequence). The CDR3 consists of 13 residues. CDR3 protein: CASSLGPGYGYTF. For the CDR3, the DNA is TGTGCCAGCAGCTTGGGACCCGGGTATGGCTACACCTTC.

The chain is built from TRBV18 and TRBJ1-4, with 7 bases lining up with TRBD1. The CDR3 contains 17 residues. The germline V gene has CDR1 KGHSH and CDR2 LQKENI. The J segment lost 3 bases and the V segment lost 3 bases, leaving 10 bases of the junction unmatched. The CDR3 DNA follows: TGTGCCAGCTCACCTAGGACAGGTCGCGTAGCTAATGAAAAACTGTTTTTT. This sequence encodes CASSPRTGRVANEKLFF.

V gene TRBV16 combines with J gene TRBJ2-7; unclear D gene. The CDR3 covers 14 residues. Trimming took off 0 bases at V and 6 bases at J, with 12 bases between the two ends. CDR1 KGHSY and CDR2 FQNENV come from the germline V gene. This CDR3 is CASSQSGQYGEQYF. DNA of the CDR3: TGTGCCAGCAGCCAATCAGGCCAATATGGCGAGCAGTACTTC. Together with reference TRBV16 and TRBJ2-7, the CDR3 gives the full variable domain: GEEVAQTPKHLVRGEGQKAKLYCAPIKGHSYVFWYQQVLKNEFKFLISFQNENVFDETGMPKERFSAKCLPNSPCSLEIQATKLEDSAVYFCASSQSGQYGEQYFGPGTRLTVT.

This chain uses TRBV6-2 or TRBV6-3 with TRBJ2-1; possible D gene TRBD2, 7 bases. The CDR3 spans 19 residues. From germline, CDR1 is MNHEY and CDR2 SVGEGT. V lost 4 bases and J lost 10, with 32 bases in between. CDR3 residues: CASSSQVPLRRRGGGEQFF. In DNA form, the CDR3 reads TGTGCCAGCAGTTCCCAGGTCCCACTACGGCGCAGGGGCGGGGGAGAGCAGTTCTTC.

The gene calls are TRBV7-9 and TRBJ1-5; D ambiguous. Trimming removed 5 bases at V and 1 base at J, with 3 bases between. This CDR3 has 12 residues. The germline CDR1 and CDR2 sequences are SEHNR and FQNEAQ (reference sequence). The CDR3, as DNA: TGTGCCAGCAGCCCGAGCAATCAGCCCCAGCATTTT. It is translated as CASSPSNQPQHF. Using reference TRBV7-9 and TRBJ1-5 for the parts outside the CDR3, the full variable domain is DTGVSQNPRHKITKRGQNVTFRCDPISEHNRLYWYRQTLGQGPEFLTYFQNEAQLEKSRLLSDRFSAERPKGSFSTLEIQRTEQGDSAMYLCASSPSNQPQHFGDGTRLSIL.

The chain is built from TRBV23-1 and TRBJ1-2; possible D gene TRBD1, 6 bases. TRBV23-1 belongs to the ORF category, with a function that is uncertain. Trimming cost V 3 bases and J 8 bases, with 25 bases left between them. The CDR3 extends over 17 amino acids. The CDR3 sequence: CASSHLGRQARIWGYTF. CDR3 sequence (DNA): TGCGCCAGCAGTCACCTCGGCCGACAGGCTCGCATTTGGGGCTACACCTTC.

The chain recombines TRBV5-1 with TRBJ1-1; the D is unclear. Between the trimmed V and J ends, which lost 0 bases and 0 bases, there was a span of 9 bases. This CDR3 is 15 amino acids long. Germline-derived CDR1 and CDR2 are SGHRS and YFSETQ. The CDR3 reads CASSLVGPMNTEAFF. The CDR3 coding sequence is TGCGCCAGCAGCTTGGTGGGCCCCATGAACACTGAAGCTTTCTTT.

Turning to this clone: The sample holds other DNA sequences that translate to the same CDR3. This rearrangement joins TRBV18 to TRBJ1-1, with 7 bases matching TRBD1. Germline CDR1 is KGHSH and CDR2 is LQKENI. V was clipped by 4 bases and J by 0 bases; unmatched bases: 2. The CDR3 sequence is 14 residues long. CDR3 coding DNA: TGTGCCAGCTCACGGGACAGAATGAACACTGAAGCTTTCTTT. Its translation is CASSRDRMNTEAFF.

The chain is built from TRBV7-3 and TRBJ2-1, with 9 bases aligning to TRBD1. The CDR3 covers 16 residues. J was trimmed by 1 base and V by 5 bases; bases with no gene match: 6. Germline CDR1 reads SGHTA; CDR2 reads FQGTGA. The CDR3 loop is CASSPPGTGSYNEQFF. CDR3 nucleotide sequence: TGTGCCAGCAGCCCGCCCGGGACAGGGTCCTACAATGAGCAGTTCTTC.